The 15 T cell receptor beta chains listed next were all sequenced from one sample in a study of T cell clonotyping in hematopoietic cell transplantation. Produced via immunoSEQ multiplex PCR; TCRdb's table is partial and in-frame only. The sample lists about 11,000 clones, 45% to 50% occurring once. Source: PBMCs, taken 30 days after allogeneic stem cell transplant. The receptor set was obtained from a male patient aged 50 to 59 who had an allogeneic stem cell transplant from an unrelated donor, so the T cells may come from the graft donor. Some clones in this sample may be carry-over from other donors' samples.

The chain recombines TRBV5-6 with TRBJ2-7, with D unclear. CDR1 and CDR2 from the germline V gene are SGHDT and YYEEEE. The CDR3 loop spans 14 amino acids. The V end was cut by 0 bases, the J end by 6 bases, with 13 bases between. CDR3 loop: CASSLGGDFFEQYF. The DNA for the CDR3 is TGTGCCAGCAGCTTGGGGGGTGACTTTTTCGAGCAGTACTTC.

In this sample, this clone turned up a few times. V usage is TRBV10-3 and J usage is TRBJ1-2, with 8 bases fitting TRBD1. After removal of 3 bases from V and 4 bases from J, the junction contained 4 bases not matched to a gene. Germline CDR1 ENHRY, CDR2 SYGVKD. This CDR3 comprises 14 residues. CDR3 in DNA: TGTGCCATCAGTGAAGACAGGGGTGGCTATGGCTACACCTTC. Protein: CAISEDRGGYGYTF.

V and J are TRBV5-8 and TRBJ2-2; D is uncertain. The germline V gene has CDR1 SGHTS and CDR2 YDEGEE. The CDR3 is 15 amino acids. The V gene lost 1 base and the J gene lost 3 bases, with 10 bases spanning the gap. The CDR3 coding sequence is TGTGCCAGCAGCTTGTGGGTTCTGGACACCGGGGAGCTGTTTTTT. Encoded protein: CASSLWVLDTGELFF.

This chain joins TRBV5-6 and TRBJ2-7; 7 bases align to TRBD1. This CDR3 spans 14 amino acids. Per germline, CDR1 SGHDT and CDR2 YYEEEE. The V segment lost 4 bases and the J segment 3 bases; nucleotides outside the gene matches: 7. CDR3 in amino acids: CASSPGTGVYEQYF. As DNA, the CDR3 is TGTGCCAGCAGCCCCGGTACAGGGGTCTACGAGCAGTACTTC.

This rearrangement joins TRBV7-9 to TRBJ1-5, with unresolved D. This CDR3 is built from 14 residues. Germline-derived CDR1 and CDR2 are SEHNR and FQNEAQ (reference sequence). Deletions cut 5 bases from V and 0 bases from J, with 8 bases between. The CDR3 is CASSPIYSNQPQHF. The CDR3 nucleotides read TGTGCCAGCAGCCCCATATATAGCAATCAGCCCCAGCATTTT.

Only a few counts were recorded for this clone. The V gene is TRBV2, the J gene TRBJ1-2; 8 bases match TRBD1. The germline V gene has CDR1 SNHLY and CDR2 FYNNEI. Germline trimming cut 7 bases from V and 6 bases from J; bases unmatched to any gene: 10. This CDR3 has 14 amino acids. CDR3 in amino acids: CASILDRARDGYTF. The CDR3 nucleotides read TGTGCCAGCATCCTGGACAGGGCAAGGGATGGCTACACCTTC.

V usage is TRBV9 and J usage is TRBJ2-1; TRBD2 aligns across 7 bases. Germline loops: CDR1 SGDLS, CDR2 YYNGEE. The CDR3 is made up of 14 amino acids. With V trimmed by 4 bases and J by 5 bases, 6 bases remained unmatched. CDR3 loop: CASSLSGPHNEQFF. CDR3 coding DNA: TGTGCCAGCAGCCTTAGCGGGCCCCACAATGAGCAGTTCTTC. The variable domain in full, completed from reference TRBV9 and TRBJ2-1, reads DSGVTQTPKHLITATGQRVTLRCSPRSGDLSVYWYQQSLDQGLQFLIQYYNGEERAKGNILERFSAQQFPDLHSELNLSSLELGDSALYFCASSLSGPHNEQFFGPGTRLTVL.

CDR3 sequence: CASSSPSTSGGTDTQYF. The CDR3 bases are TGTGCCAGCAGTTCCCCCTCAACTAGCGGGGGCACAGATACGCAGTATTTT. V and J are TRBV28 and TRBJ2-3, with 10 bases identical to TRBD2. CDR3 length: 17 amino acids. Germline-derived CDR1 and CDR2 are MDHEN and SYDVKM. V shed 4 bases and J 1 base; nucleotides not matched to a gene: 8.

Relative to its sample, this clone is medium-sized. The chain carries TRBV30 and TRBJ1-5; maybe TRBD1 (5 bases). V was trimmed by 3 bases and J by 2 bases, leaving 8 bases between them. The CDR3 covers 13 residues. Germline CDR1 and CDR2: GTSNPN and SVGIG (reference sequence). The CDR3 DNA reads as TGTGCCTGGAGCGGAGGGGGCAATCAGCCCCAGCATTTT. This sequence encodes CAWSGGGNQPQHF.

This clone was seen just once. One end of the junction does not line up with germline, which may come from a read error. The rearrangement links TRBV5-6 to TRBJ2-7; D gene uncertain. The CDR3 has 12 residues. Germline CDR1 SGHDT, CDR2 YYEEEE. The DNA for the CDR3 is TGTGCCAGCAGCCACCTCACAGACCGATCGGACTTC. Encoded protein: CASSHLTDRSDF.

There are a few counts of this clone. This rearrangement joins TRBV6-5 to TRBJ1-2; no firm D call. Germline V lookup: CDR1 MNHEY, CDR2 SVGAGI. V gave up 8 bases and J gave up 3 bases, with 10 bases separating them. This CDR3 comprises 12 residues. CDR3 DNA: TGTGCCAGCGGAGGCCGGTACTATGGCTACACCTTC. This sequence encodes CASGGRYYGYTF.

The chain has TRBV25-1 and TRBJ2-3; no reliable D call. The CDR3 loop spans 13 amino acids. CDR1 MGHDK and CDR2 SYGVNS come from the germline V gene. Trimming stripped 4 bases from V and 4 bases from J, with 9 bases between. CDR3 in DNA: TGTGCCAGCAGTGCCCTGGCGGCAGATACGCAGTATTTT. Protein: CASSALAADTQYF.

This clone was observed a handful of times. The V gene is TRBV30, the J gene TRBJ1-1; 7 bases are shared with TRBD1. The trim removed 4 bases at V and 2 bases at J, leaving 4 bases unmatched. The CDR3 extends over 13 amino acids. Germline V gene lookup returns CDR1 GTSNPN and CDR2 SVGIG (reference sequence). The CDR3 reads CAWTGGFNTEAFF. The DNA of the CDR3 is TGTGCCTGGACAGGGGGGTTTAACACTGAAGCTTTCTTT.

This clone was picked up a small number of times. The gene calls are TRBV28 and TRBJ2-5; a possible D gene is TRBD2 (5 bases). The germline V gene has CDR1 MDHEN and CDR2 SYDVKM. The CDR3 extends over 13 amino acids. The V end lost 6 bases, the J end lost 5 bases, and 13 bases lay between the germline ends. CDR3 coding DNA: TGTGCCAGCAGCCCCGGGGTGGGTGAGACCCAGTACTTC. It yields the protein CASSPGVGETQYF.

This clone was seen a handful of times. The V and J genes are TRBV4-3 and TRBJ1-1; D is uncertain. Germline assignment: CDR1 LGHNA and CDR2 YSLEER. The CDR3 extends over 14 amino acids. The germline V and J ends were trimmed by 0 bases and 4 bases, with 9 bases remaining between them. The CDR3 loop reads CASSQEFSSTEAFF. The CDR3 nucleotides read TGCGCCAGCAGCCAAGAGTTTTCGAGCACTGAAGCTTTCTTT.